This TCR beta chain was identified during a study of post-analysis software for immune sequencing data. Study-wide context: Progressive-relapsing, secondary progressive and relapsing-remitting multiple sclerosis were among the disease courses included.

Overall study findings and caveats: Comparison with controls showed significantly lower normalized Chao1 diversity in multiple sclerosis patients. Under the F measure, samples that were prepared in one batch clustered strongly together. Included in a set of roughly five TRBV segments more frequent in patients than controls were TRBV5-6, TRBV5-1 and TRBV20-1.

This clonotype showed up just a few times. Its antigen remains unknown. There are 16 residues in the CDR3. V lost 1 base, J lost 0 bases, and 5 bases stayed unmatched. Germline V gene data show CDR1 as SGHRS and CDR2 as YFSETQ. Unique molecular identifiers tagged the TCR beta cDNA libraries. TCRdb reanalysed the PCR reads using MiXCR and keeps one entry per CDR3 protein. The repertoire includes about 540,000 distinct CDR3 sequences, 30% to 40% of them detected once, and 4.5% to 7.5% sits in the top ten. Sequenced: blood. The sequence was obtained from a girl younger than 18 with multiple sclerosis. This chain uses TRBV5-1 with TRBJ2-7; 9 nucleotides agree with TRBD2. DNA for the CDR3: TGCGCCAGCAGCTTGACCCTAGCGGGGAACTCCTACGAGCAGTACTTC. It is translated as CASSLTLAGNSYEQYF.